This record looks at one TCR beta chain sequence and its context. The record originates from a study of blood T cell repertoires in COVID-19. The wider study: Samples came from the United States, Italy and Spain, spanning acute and convalescent COVID-19. PBMCs, B-cell-depleted T cells, or T cells were the source of the cDNA or gDNA that made up the material.

Generated by immunoSEQ multiplex PCR, the TCRdb table keeps only in-frame clones and is missing some. The top ten clones hold under 4.5% of a sample with about 180,000 clones, about 91% of them seen once. In germline, CDR1 is MDHEN, CDR2 SYDVKM. The CDR3 spans 12 residues. Trimming took off 4 bases at V and 4 bases at J, with 5 bases between the two ends. This TCR was recovered from a woman under 40 with acute or convalescent COVID-19. The chain links TRBV28 to TRBJ2-1, with D uncertain. The sample taken for sequencing was peripheral blood. CDR3 sequence: CASSSTYNEQFF. The CDR3 coding sequence is TGTGCCAGCAGTTCGACTTACAATGAGCAGTTCTTC.